This T cell receptor beta chain was retrieved from a study of blood T cell repertoires in COVID-19. Overall study: There were acute and convalescent COVID-19 samples, and they came from the United States, Italy and Spain. T cells, B-cell-depleted T cells, or PBMCs provided the cDNA or gDNA that served as material.

With 2 bases clipped from V and 0 bases from J, the junction kept 5 bases outside the gene matches. This CDR3 is built from 17 residues. Germline V gene sequence: CDR1 ENHRY, CDR2 SYGVKD. This clone was detected only a few times. Sequencing used immunoSEQ multiplex PCR; TCRdb keeps in-frame clones, though not all of them. Of 150,000 to 200,000 clones detected, around 87% appear once; the ten largest clones hold approximately 4%. This chain connects TRBV10-3 to TRBJ1-3; 9 bases match TRBD1. The receptor was isolated from a man between 18 and 35 years old with active or convalescent COVID-19. The source material was peripheral blood. The CDR3 bases are TGTGCCATCAGTGAGACCAGGACAGGGGTCTCTGGAAACACCATATATTTT. Amino acid sequence: CAISETRTGVSGNTIYF.